Detailed here is one T cell receptor beta chain. What it binds is unknown. This entry comes from a study of PD-1 blockade in classical Hodgkin lymphoma. Findings and limits, study-wide: Newly diagnosed patients reportedly had lower baseline TCR diversity than healthy donors.

Trimming at V came to 1 base and at J to 0 bases, leaving 7 bases not matched to a gene. The CDR3 length is 17 residues. In germline, CDR1 is MGHRA, CDR2 YSYEKL. Libraries were prepared by immunoSEQ multiplex PCR; TCRdb keeps only in-frame clonotypes and omits some of them. In the table there are 30,000 to 45,000 clones, 88% of which are singletons. Each patient relapsed following autologous stem cell transplantation, and prior brentuximab vedotin exposure differed. The specimen comprised peripheral blood mononuclear cells (PBMCs), sampled before the second cycle of nivolumab. The rearrangement joins TRBV4-1 to TRBJ2-3, with TRBD1 identical over 7 bases. The sequence came from a human donor with classical Hodgkin lymphoma. CDR3 bases: TGCGCCAGCAGCCAAGTAGGGCTCAGGGGGAGCACAGATACGCAGTATTTT. Its protein is CASSQVGLRGSTDTQYF.